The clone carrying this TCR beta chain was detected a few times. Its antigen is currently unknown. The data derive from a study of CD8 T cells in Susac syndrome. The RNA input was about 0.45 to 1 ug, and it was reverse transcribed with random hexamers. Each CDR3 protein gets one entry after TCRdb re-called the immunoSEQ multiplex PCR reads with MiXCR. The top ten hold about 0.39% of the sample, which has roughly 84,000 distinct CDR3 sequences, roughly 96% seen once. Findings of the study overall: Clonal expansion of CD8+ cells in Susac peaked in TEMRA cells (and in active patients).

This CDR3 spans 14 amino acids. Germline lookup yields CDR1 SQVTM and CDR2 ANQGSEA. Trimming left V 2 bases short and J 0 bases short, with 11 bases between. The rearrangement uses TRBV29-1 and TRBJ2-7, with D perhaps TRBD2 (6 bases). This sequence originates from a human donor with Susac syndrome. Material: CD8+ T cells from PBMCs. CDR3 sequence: CSVETGRSSYEQYF. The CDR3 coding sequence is TGCAGCGTTGAAACGGGGAGGAGCTCCTACGAGCAGTACTTC.